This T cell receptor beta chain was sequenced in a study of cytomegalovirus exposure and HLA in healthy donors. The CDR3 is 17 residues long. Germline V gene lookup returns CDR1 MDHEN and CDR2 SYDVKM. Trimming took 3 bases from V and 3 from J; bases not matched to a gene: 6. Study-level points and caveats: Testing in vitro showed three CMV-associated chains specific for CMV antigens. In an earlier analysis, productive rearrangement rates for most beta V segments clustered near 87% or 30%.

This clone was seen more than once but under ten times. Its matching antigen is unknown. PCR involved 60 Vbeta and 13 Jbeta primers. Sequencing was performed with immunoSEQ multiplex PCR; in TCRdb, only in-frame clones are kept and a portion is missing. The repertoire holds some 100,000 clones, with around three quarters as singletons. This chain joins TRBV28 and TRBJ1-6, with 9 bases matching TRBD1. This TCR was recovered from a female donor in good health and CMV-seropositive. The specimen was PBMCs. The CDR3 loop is CASSFGGTGYYNSPLHF. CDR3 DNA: TGTGCCAGCAGTTTCGGGGGGACAGGGTACTATAATTCACCCCTCCACTTT.